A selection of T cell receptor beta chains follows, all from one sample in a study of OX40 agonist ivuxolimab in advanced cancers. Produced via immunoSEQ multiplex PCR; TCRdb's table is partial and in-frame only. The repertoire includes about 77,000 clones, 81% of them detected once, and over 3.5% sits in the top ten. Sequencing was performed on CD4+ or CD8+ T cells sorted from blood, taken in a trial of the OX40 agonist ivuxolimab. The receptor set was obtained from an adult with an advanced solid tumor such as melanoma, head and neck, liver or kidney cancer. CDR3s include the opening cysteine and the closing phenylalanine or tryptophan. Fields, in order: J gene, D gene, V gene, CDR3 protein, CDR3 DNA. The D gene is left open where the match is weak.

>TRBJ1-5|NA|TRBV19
CASSIQEGYQPQHF
TGTGCCAGTAGTATACAGGAAGGTTATCAGCCCCAGCATTTT
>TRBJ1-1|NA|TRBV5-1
CASSSTQGWNTEAFF
TGCGCCAGCAGCTCGACACAGGGATGGAACACTGAAGCTTTCTTT
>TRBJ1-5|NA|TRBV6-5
CASSYSTPQGNQPQHF
TGTGCCAGCAGTTACTCGACCCCTCAGGGCAATCAGCCCCAGCATTTT
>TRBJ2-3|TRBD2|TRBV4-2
CASSPLAGVTDTQYF
TGTGCCAGCAGCCCGCTAGCGGGAGTCACAGATACGCAGTATTTT
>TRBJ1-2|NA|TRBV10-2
CASRGGDRFLGYTF
TGCGCCAGCCGAGGGGGGGACCGATTTTTAGGCTACACCTTC
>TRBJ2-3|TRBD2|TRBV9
CASSETLGGAADTQYF
TGTGCCAGCAGCGAGACCCTCGGGGGGGCGGCAGATACGCAGTATTTT
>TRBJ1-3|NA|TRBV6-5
CASSYSIKGDGNTIYF
TGTGCCAGCAGTTACTCGATCAAAGGCGATGGAAACACCATATATTTT
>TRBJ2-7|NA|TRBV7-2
CASSPHDEQYF
TGTGCCAGCAGCCCGCATGACGAGCAGTACTTC
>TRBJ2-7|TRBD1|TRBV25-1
CASKMTGGGYEQYF
TGTGCCAGCAAGATGACAGGGGGAGGCTACGAGCAGTACTTC
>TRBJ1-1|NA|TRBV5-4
CASSLQLDTEAFF
TGTGCCAGCAGCCTTCAATTGGACACTGAAGCTTTCTTT